What follows are 25 T cell receptor beta chains derived from one specimen sequenced in a study of human thymus T cells. The source of the thymus tissue was resections taken during corrective heart surgery. TCRdb's table, derived via immunoSEQ multiplex PCR, lists solely in-frame clones and lacks some. The data contain some 78,000 clones, about 96% of them singletons. Sample: thymus tissue. The receptors shown here come from a boy under two years old with a congenital heart defect but otherwise immunologically healthy.

J is TRBJ2-7 and V is TRBV27; TRBD2 matches 10 bases. Germline CDR1 and CDR2: MNHEY and SMNVEV (reference sequence). The trim removed 6 bases at V and 3 bases at J, leaving 5 bases unmatched. This CDR3 region has 14 residues. The CDR3 loop is CASSAGTSDYEQYF. In DNA, the CDR3 is TGTGCCAGCAGCGCCGGGACTAGCGACTACGAGCAGTACTTC.

This clone was detected once. This chain connects TRBV27 to TRBJ2-3; 7 nucleotides line up with TRBD1. This CDR3 has 16 residues. Germline V lookup: CDR1 MNHEY, CDR2 SMNVEV (reference sequence). Losses at the gene ends were 3 bases for V and 1 base for J; bases not matched to a gene: 7. Here the CDR3 reads CASSFNSDRGTDTQYF. DNA of the CDR3: TGTGCCAGCAGTTTTAACTCTGACAGGGGCACAGATACGCAGTATTTT.

The chain uses TRBV10-1 and TRBJ2-7; perhaps TRBD1 as D (7 bases). The CDR3 totals 17 residues. Germline V gene sequence: CDR1 WNHNN, CDR2 SYGVQD (reference sequence). V gave up 10 bases and J gave up 0 bases, with 25 bases separating them. The chain's CDR3 is CATHSSSRQGLSYEQYF. The CDR3 DNA follows: TGCGCCACCCATTCCTCATCTAGACAGGGACTCTCCTACGAGCAGTACTTC.

The CDR3 coding sequence is TGTGCCAGCAGCTCTCGGGACCTAAAAGAGACCCAGTACTTC. Protein product: CASSSRDLKETQYF. The rearrangement joins TRBV7-2 to TRBJ2-5, with D perhaps being TRBD1 or TRBD2 (5 bases each). The V end was cut by 4 bases, the J end by 3 bases, with 12 bases between. Germline assignment: CDR1 SGHTA and CDR2 FQGNSA. The CDR3 covers 14 residues.

The genes are TRBV18 and TRBJ2-1; possibly TRBD2 for D (5 bases). The germline V and J ends were trimmed by 3 bases and 6 bases, with 24 bases remaining between them. Germline lookup yields CDR1 KGHSH and CDR2 LQKENI. The CDR3 runs 18 residues. CDR3 residues: CASSPTTLFGRGCNEQFF. The CDR3 DNA reads TGTGCCAGCTCACCCACAACTCTTTTTGGCCGGGGTTGCAATGAGCAGTTCTTC.

The J gene is TRBJ2-1, the V gene TRBV7-9; 8 nucleotides align to TRBD2. Germline trimming cut 7 bases from V and 8 bases from J; bases unmatched to any gene: 22. The CDR3 has 18 amino acids. Per germline, CDR1 SEHNR and CDR2 FQNEAQ (reference sequence). The CDR3 coding sequence is TGTGCCAGCAACGCCCTGGCCCCTAGCGGGCCTCGGATCGATGAGCAGTTCTTC. This translates into CASNALAPSGPRIDEQFF.

The V call is TRBV21-1, the J call TRBJ1-3. TRBV21-1 is designated a pseudogene. This CDR3 has 16 amino acids. This CDR3 reads CASSKAIWPGGNTIYF. The CDR3 coding sequence is TGTGCCAGCAGCAAAGCAATATGGCCCGGGGGAAACACCATATATTTT.

The chain couples TRBV15 to TRBJ2-5, with D perhaps matching TRBD1 (5 bases). Per germline, CDR1 LNHNV and CDR2 YYDKDF (reference sequence). The CDR3 length is 15 residues. V lost 0 bases and J 4 bases, leaving 12 bases between the germline ends. The CDR3 coding sequence is TGTGCCACCAGCAGAGAATCCGACAGCCCAGAGACCCAGTACTTC. This encodes CATSRESDSPETQYF. Combining the CDR3 with reference TRBV15 and TRBJ2-5 gives the whole variable domain DAMVIQNPRYQVTQFGKPVTLSCSQTLNHNVMYWYQQKSSQAPKLLFHYYDKDFNNEADTPDNFQSRRPNTSFCFLDIRSPGLGDTAMYLCATSRESDSPETQYFGPGTRLLVL.

V and J are TRBV28 and TRBJ1-1, with D hard to call. There are 15 residues in the CDR3. Germline CDR1 is MDHEN and CDR2 is SYDVKM. V was shortened by 6 bases and J by 5 bases, with 19 bases between the two germline ends. The CDR3 loop is CASRRRGNARTEAFF. CDR3 sequence (DNA): TGTGCCAGCAGACGAAGAGGGAACGCGAGGACTGAAGCTTTCTTT.

In DNA form, the CDR3 reads TGTGCCAGCAATGGACAGGGCCCAAATCAGTTGGATACTGAAGCTTTCTTT. Translation: CASNGQGPNQLDTEAFF. The gene calls are TRBV25-1 and TRBJ1-1; the match to TRBD1 covers 8 bases. V lost 7 bases to trimming and J lost 5 bases; unmatched junction nucleotides: 18. Germline V CDR1 and CDR2: MGHDK, SYGVNS. This CDR3 is 17 amino acids long.

The genes are TRBV19 and TRBJ2-7, with unresolved D. The germline V gene encodes CDR1 LNHDA and CDR2 SQIVND (reference sequence). This CDR3 contains 13 residues. The V end lost 3 bases, the J end lost 7 bases, and 13 bases lay between the germline ends. The CDR3 DNA reads as TGTGCCAGTAGTATTGGCCCCCGAGAGGAGCAGTACTTC. Translation gives CASSIGPREEQYF.

The chain recombines TRBV10-1 with TRBJ2-1; a possible D gene is TRBD2 (5 bases). V lost 3 bases to trimming and J lost 8 bases, with 20 bases between them. Germline V CDR1 and CDR2: WNHNN, SYGVQD (reference sequence). The CDR3 contains 16 residues. The CDR3 DNA follows: TGCGCCAGCAGTGAATTTGATGAGCGGTACCGGGATGAGCAGTTCTTC. It codes for CASSEFDERYRDEQFF.

The chain links TRBV6-1 to TRBJ2-1; D is perhaps TRBD1 or TRBD2 (5 bases each). This CDR3 has 14 amino acids. Germline assignment: CDR1 MNHNS and CDR2 SASEGT. Trimming shortened V by 6 bases and J by 5 bases, and 14 bases separated the two germline ends. CDR3: CASSGAGAHNEQFF. The DNA for the CDR3 is TGTGCCAGCAGCGGCGCCGGGGCCCACAATGAGCAGTTCTTC.

This clone showed up just once. The V call is TRBV10-3, the J call TRBJ1-1; 8 bases are shared with TRBD1. The CDR3 totals 17 residues. The germline CDR1 and CDR2 sequences are ENHRY and SYGVKD. With 6 bases clipped from V and 0 bases from J, the junction kept 12 bases outside the gene matches. CDR3 residues: CAISHRGEALLNTEAFF. CDR3 nucleotides: TGTGCCATCAGCCACAGGGGGGAGGCCCTTTTGAACACTGAAGCTTTCTTT.

CDR3 loop: CASSFGAGAPTDTQYF. CDR3 sequence (DNA): TGTGCCAGCAGCTTCGGAGCGGGAGCCCCCACAGATACGCAGTATTTT. The chain couples TRBV7-6 to TRBJ2-3; 8 nucleotides match TRBD2. The length of the CDR3 is 16 residues. CDR1 and CDR2 (germline): SGHVS, FNYEAQ. The J segment lost 2 bases and the V segment lost 3 bases, leaving 7 bases of the junction unmatched.

The chain carries TRBV7-8 and TRBJ1-6, with 8 bases lining up with TRBD1. J was trimmed by 6 bases and V by 5 bases; bases with no gene match: 18. The CDR3 sequence is 19 residues long. CDR1 is SGHVS and CDR2 is FQNEAQ in the germline V gene. The CDR3 is CASSLGFDGTGPFNSPLHF. CDR3 sequence (DNA): TGTGCCAGCAGCCTCGGCTTTGACGGGACAGGTCCTTTTAATTCACCCCTCCACTTT.

The chain combines TRBV19 with TRBJ1-2; no clear D gene. Germline CDR1 is LNHDA and CDR2 is SQIVND (reference sequence). The CDR3 extends over 12 amino acids. V was pared by 8 bases and J by 2 bases, with 9 bases between. The CDR3: CASGDLNYGYTF. The CDR3 DNA reads TGTGCCAGTGGTGACCTCAACTATGGCTACACCTTC.

V gene TRBV28 combines with J gene TRBJ2-7, with 7 positions matching TRBD2. CDR1 MDHEN and CDR2 SYDVKM come from the germline V gene. V dropped 0 bases and J dropped 5; count of bases not matched to a gene: 10. The CDR3 loop spans 16 amino acids. The CDR3 sequence: CASSLWGGSKRDEQYF. CDR3 DNA sequence: TGTGCCAGCAGTTTATGGGGCGGGAGTAAAAGGGACGAGCAGTACTTC. Based on the CDR3 plus reference TRBV28 and TRBJ2-7, the full variable domain is DVKVTQSSRYLVKRTGEKVFLECVQDMDHENMFWYRQDPGLGLRLIYFSYDVKMKEKGDIPEGYSVSREKKERFSLILESASTNQTSMYLCASSLWGGSKRDEQYFGPGTRLTVT.

The chain employs TRBV5-4 and TRBJ1-2; no firm D call. Trimming took 2 bases from V and 0 from J, leaving 20 bases between them. CDR1 SGHNT and CDR2 YYREEE come from the germline V gene (reference sequence). The CDR3 consists of 18 residues. The CDR3 protein is CASSFFPTPKEANYGYTF. The CDR3 bases are TGTGCCAGCAGCTTTTTTCCCACACCAAAAGAAGCTAACTATGGCTACACCTTC.

The V call is TRBV7-2, the J call TRBJ1-2; D is perhaps TRBD1 (6 bases). CDR1 is SGHTA, CDR2 FQGNSA, per germline. The CDR3 covers 15 residues. V was clipped by 2 bases and J by 8 bases, with 18 bases between them. The CDR3 nucleotides are TGTGCCAGCAGCTTAACTCCAGGGCAGGGGCGAGGCTACACCTTC. It yields the protein CASSLTPGQGRGYTF.

The chain combines TRBV4-2 with TRBJ2-3; D is possibly TRBD1 (5 bases). This CDR3 has 20 residues. Deletions cut 1 base from V and 0 bases from J, with 23 bases between. CDR1 LGHNA and CDR2 YNFKEQ come from the germline V gene. This CDR3 reads CASSQVADTKPHPSTDTQYF. CDR3 nucleotide sequence: TGTGCCAGCAGCCAAGTCGCGGACACAAAACCCCACCCTAGCACAGATACGCAGTATTTT.

The V gene is TRBV5-4, the J gene TRBJ1-2; D might be TRBD1 (5 bases). V was pared by 5 bases and J by 8 bases, with 16 bases between. This CDR3 comprises 13 residues. Per germline, CDR1 SGHNT and CDR2 YYREEE (reference sequence). As DNA, the CDR3 is TGTGCCAGCAGTTCCACAGGCTTCGAGGGCTACACCTTC. Amino acid sequence: CASSSTGFEGYTF.

The V and J genes are TRBV25-1 and TRBJ2-3; TRBD1 matches 9 bases. Germline CDR1 reads MGHDK; CDR2 reads SYGVNS. The CDR3 runs to 14 residues. Trimming took 6 bases from V and 5 from J; bases not matched to a gene: 6. The CDR3 DNA is TGTGCCAGCAGCCACAGGGGGCGTAAAGATACGCAGTATTTT. This gives the protein CASSHRGRKDTQYF.

The gene calls are TRBV6-4 and TRBJ1-2; TRBD1 aligns across 9 bases. J was trimmed by 4 bases and V by 1 base; bases with no gene match: 4. The CDR3 length is 15 residues. CDR1 and CDR2 from the germline V gene are MRHNA and SNTAGT. The chain's CDR3 is CASSDFWTGVYGYTF. CDR3 in DNA: TGTGCCAGCAGTGACTTTTGGACAGGGGTCTATGGCTACACCTTC.

DNA of the CDR3: TGTGCCAGCAGTGGCTCGGGGCGTGGGGGCCAAGAGACCCAGTACTTC. It is translated as CASSGSGRGGQETQYF. The rearrangement links TRBV6-1 to TRBJ2-5, with D perhaps TRBD1 or TRBD2 (5 bases each). The V gene's germline CDR1 is MNHNS and CDR2 SASEGT. The CDR3 sequence is 16 residues long. The V and J ends lost 4 bases and 1 base respectively, with 16 bases between them.